These 5 T cell receptor beta chains originate from one sample sequenced in a study of STAT5B mutations in CD4+ large granular lymphocyte leukemia (dated by TCRdb to the early 2020s). Preparation of the library involved the immunoSEQ multiplex PCR assay. Entries here come from immuneACCESS through TCRdb and include only in-frame sequences with V and J called. Some clones fail to appear in such tables; in the studies checked, an unresolved V gene covers under half of the shortfall, and the cause of the remainder is unknown. The sample includes approximately 24,000 clones, with around 72% observed a single time. The ten largest clones represent nearly 0.65% of the sample. The material sequenced was CD4+ T cells from blood buffy coats. These receptor sequences come from a human donor in good health.

In this sample, this clone turned up once. The chain couples TRBV6-5 to TRBJ2-1, with D hard to call. The CDR3 spans 14 residues. Trimming removed 2 bases at V and 4 bases at J, with 9 bases between. CDR1 and CDR2 from the germline V gene are MNHEY and SVGAGI. CDR3 sequence reads: CASSYRAEYNEQFF. CDR3 coding DNA: TGTGCCAGCAGTTACCGGGCGGAATACAATGAGCAGTTCTTC.

This clone was seen just once. The chain links TRBV4-2 to TRBJ2-2; D gene uncertain. The CDR3 runs to 16 residues. Germline V gene lookup returns CDR1 LGHNA and CDR2 YNFKEQ. Deletions cut 2 bases from V and 2 bases from J, with 12 bases between. The CDR3 DNA follows: TGTGCCAGCAGCCAAACGGCCAGCTTTAACACCGGGGAGCTGTTTTTT. Translation: CASSQTASFNTGELFF.

The rearrangement joins TRBV5-5 to TRBJ1-2; TRBD1 aligns across 10 bases. J was trimmed by 5 bases and V by 6 bases; bases with no gene match: 7. This CDR3 contains 14 residues. Germline CDR1 and CDR2: SGHKS and YYEKEE (reference sequence). In DNA form, the CDR3 reads TGTGCCAGCACCGTCCGACAGGGGGCTTATGGCTACACCTTC. Translation: CASTVRQGAYGYTF.

This chain joins TRBV11-2 and TRBJ2-7; D remains ambiguous. The CDR3 has 12 residues. Germline V gives CDR1 SGHAT, CDR2 FQNNGV. V lost 1 base, J lost 4 bases, and 5 bases lay in between. The CDR3 DNA reads as TGTGCCAGCAGCTTAGTTTGGTACGAGCAGTACTTC. Encoded protein: CASSLVWYEQYF.

The rearrangement uses TRBV7-2 and TRBJ2-5, with D maybe TRBD1 (7 bases). Germline CDR1 and CDR2: SGHTA and FQGNSA. Between the trimmed V and J ends, which lost 2 bases and 4 bases, there was a span of 11 bases. The CDR3 spans 14 residues. The CDR3 DNA is TGTGCCAGCAGCTTACAGGGGGGCCGAGAGACCCAGTACTTC. Translated, it gives CASSLQGGRETQYF.